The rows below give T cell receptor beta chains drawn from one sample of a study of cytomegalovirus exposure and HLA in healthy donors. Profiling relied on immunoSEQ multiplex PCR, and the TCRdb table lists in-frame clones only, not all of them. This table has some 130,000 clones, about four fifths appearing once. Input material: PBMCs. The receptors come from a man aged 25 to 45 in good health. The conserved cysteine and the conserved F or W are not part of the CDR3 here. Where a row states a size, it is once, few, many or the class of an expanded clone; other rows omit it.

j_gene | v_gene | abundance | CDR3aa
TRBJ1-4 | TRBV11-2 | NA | ASSFRDRGYEKLF
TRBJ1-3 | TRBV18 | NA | ASSPTGGNTIY
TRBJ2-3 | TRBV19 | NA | ASSLIAGDWDTQY
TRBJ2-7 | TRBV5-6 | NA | ASSFLSREQY
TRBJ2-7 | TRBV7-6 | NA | ASSFRLAGDGEQY
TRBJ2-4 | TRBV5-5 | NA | ASSIGGTQGNIQY
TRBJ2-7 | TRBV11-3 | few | ASSPGTGSHEQY
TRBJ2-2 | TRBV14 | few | ASSQDSRELF
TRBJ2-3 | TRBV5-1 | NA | ASSSAAGDTQY
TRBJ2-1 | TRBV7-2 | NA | ASSPYWRAWAHNEQF
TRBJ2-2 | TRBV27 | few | ASSPRDSYTGELF
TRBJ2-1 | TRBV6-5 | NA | ASSIGISGKQF
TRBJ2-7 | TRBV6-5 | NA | ASSLPGRSYEQY
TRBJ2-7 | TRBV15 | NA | ATSRSREGTYEQY
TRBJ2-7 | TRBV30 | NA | AWSLTGYEQY
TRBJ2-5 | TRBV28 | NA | ASSQGVQETQY
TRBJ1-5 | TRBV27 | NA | ASKDGQGTNQPQH
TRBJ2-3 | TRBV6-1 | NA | ASSPSVGSTQY
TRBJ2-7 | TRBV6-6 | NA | ASSRWREGNYEQY
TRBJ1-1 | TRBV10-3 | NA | AISEPVGQGPTEAF
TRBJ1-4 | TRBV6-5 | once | ASGRQLEKLF
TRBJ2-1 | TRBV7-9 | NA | ASSGGTSGSRSYNEQF
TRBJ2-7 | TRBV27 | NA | ASSRSGVAYEQY
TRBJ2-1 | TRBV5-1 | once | ASSNLAGNYNEQF
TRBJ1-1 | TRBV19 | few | ASSRGTGAEAF
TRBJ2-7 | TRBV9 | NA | ASSVGGSEPYEQY
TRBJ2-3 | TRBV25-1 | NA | ASSPPGTSGSADTQY
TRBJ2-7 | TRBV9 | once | ASSAGEVGEQY
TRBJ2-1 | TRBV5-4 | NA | ASSSGLWFEQF
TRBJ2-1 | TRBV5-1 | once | ASSLVTSGRANEQF
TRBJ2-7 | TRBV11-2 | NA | ASSLPLAGGPYEQY
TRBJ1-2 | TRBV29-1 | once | SVETGVGGYT
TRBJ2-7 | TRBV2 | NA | ASRGTSGRSEQY
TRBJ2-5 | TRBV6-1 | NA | ASSERVKAGEQY
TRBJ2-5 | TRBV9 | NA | ASSVGNSGGQETQY
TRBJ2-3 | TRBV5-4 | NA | ASSSTSGSRYTQY
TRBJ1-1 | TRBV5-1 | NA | ASSALGGPTEAF
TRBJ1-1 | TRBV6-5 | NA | ASSYGGSRDTEAF
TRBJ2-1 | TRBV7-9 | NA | ASTPRVGLRGTLYNEQF
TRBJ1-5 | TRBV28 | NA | AIVGQGTQPQH
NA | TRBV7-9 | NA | AVGQGADEQY
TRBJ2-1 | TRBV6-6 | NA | ASNERRSSYNEQF
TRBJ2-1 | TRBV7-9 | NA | SSSLTVGNEQF
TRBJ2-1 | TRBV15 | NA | ATSRGVAGLEPFNEQF
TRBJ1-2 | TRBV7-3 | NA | ASSPGYGYGYT
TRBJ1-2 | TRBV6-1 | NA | ASSEEDSVPYGYT
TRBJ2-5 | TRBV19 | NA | ASSALYLAGGGGETQY
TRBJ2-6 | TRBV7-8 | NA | ASSLQGALSGANVLT
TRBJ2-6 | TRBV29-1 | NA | SARDSGSGANVLT